Sequencing of this T cell receptor beta chain was carried out in a study of control samples from healthy donors and cancer patients. This clone was seen just once. The germline V and J ends were trimmed by 4 bases and 1 base, with 7 bases remaining between them. Germline-derived CDR1 and CDR2 are SGHVS and FQNEAQ. The CDR3 loop spans 13 amino acids. Sequencing used immunoSEQ multiplex PCR; TCRdb keeps in-frame clones, though not all of them. The profile shows around 130,000 clones, roughly 88% of them singletons. The TCR originated in a man in his fifties in good health. The sequencing input was blood. The chain couples TRBV7-8 to TRBJ2-5; D gene unclear. The chain's CDR3 is CASSSLSQETQYF. CDR3 nucleotide sequence: TGTGCCAGCAGCTCCCTCTCCCAAGAGACCCAGTACTTC.